These 16 T cell receptor beta chains were all obtained from the same sample, sequenced in a study of T-cell reconstitution after alpha-beta-depleted transplantation in children. Preparing the TCRbeta library involved the use of unique molecular identifiers. TCRdb redid the calling of the PCR reads with MiXCR, one entry per CDR3 protein. This repertoire shows 450,000 to 700,000 distinct CDR3 sequences, 25% to 30% found once; its top ten account for 30% to 45%. Source: PBMCs, taken before TCRalphabeta/CD19-depleted stem cell transplant. Source of these receptors: a boy less than two years old with Wiskott-Aldrich syndrome, due to receive a stem cell transplant.

V is TRBV29-1 and J is TRBJ1-3; 7 nucleotides line up with TRBD1. Trimming took 3 bases from V and 0 from J; bases not matched to a gene: 2. The CDR3 sequence is 14 residues long. Germline CDR1 and CDR2: SQVTM and ANQGSEA. This CDR3 is CSVDPGGSGNTIYF. For the CDR3, the DNA is TGCAGCGTTGATCCAGGGGGCTCTGGAAACACCATATATTTT.

The chain carries TRBV27 and TRBJ1-1, with D perhaps TRBD1 (5 bases). Germline CDR1 MNHEY, CDR2 SMNVEV (reference sequence). Trimming stripped 3 bases from V and 5 bases from J, with 16 bases between. CDR3 length equals 15 residues. In DNA form, the CDR3 reads TGTGCCAGCAGTTTCCAGGGAGTCGAGGGTACTGAAGCTTTCTTT. Translation: CASSFQGVEGTEAFF.

The CDR3 loop reads CASSDIRGYGYTF. CDR3 DNA: TGTGCCAGCAGTGATATTCGGGGCTATGGCTACACCTTC. The V gene is TRBV2, the J gene TRBJ1-2; D is ambiguous. The CDR3 runs 13 residues. V lost 3 bases, J lost 4 bases, and 9 bases lay in between. Germline V gene lookup returns CDR1 SNHLY and CDR2 FYNNEI.

The chain has TRBV12-3 or TRBV12-4 and TRBJ1-1, with D possibly matching TRBD1 (5 bases). This CDR3 is built from 14 residues. V was shortened by 2 bases and J by 5 bases, with 12 bases between the two germline ends. The CDR3 sequence is CASSLLAGGTEAFF. CDR3 bases: TGTGCCAGCAGTTTACTTGCCGGGGGAACTGAAGCTTTCTTT.

The chain has TRBV4-1 and TRBJ1-1; maybe TRBD1 (5 bases). There are 13 residues in the CDR3. V lost 1 base and J 7 bases, leaving 10 bases between the germline ends. Germline assignment: CDR1 MGHRA and CDR2 YSYEKL. As DNA, the CDR3 is TGCGCCAGCAGCCAAGTGGGGGGGATTGAAGCTTTCTTT. Its translation: CASSQVGGIEAFF.

Only one count was recorded for this clonotype. J is TRBJ2-1 and V is TRBV6-1; 8 positions match TRBD2. V was clipped by 6 bases and J by 9 bases; unmatched bases: 10. Per germline, CDR1 MNHNS and CDR2 SASEGT. The CDR3 loop spans 14 amino acids. The DNA of the CDR3 is TGTGCCAGCAGGGGAACTAGCGGAGGGGGTGAGCAGTTCTTC. Amino acid sequence: CASRGTSGGGEQFF.

This clonotype appeared once. The chain has TRBV12-3 or TRBV12-4 and TRBJ2-7; no clear D gene. Trimming left V 3 bases short and J 3 bases short, with 9 bases between. This CDR3 spans 13 amino acids. The DNA for the CDR3 is TGTGCCAGCAGTTTGAATGATCGCTACGAGCAGTACTTC. It specifies CASSLNDRYEQYF.

This clonotype has only a few counts. The gene calls are TRBV5-1 and TRBJ2-3, with D unclear. The germline gives CDR1 SGHRS, CDR2 YFSETQ. This CDR3 comprises 14 residues. V gave up 0 bases and J gave up 6 bases, with 11 bases separating them. The CDR3 loop reads CASSLDFFRDTQYF. The CDR3 DNA follows: TGCGCCAGCAGCTTGGACTTCTTCCGGGATACGCAGTATTTT.

V is TRBV5-1 and J is TRBJ2-3; 7 positions match TRBD1. The trim removed 1 base at V and 2 bases at J, leaving 10 bases unmatched. CDR3 length equals 17 residues. Per the germline V gene, CDR1 is SGHRS and CDR2 is YFSETQ. The CDR3 DNA is TGCGCCAGCAGCTTGCCGACGGACAGGTGGAACACAGATACGCAGTATTTT. It encodes CASSLPTDRWNTDTQYF.

The V gene is TRBV5-1, the J gene TRBJ2-3; the D gene is possibly TRBD1 (5 bases). The CDR3 runs 16 residues. Trimming stripped 0 bases from V and 2 bases from J, with 13 bases between. Germline V CDR1 and CDR2: SGHRS, YFSETQ. The CDR3 coding sequence is TGCGCCAGCAGCTTGGAGGCAGGGCTATTCACAGATACGCAGTATTTT. Protein sequence: CASSLEAGLFTDTQYF.

The chain uses TRBV5-6 and TRBJ2-7; the match to TRBD1 covers 12 bases. J gave up 7 bases and V 0 bases, and 5 bases lay outside the gene matches. CDR1 and CDR2 from the germline V gene are SGHDT and YYEEEE. This CDR3 is 15 amino acids long. This CDR3 is CASSLVGQGAQEQYF. The CDR3 DNA is TGTGCCAGCAGCTTGGTGGGACAGGGGGCTCAAGAGCAGTACTTC. Looking up the rest from reference TRBV5-6 and TRBJ2-7 gives the full variable domain: DAGVTQSPTHLIKTRGQQVTLRCSPKSGHDTVSWYQQALGQGPQFIFQYYEEEERQRGNFPDRFSGHQFPNYSSELNVNALLLGDSALYLCASSLVGQGAQEQYFGPGTRLTVT.

This clonotype has only a few counts. The chain uses TRBV7-3 and TRBJ2-1; D is unclear. There are 15 residues in the CDR3. Germline loops: CDR1 SGHTA, CDR2 FQGTGA. V was clipped by 0 bases and J by 2 bases, with 8 bases between them. CDR3 coding DNA: TGTGCCAGCAGCTTAACGTTATCGGCCTACAATGAGCAGTTCTTC. It encodes CASSLTLSAYNEQFF. The whole variable domain, filled in from reference TRBV7-3 and TRBJ2-1, reads GAGVSQTPSNKVTEKGKYVELRCDPISGHTALYWYRQSLGQGPEFLIYFQGTGAADDSGLPNDRFFAVRPEGSVSTLKIQRTERGDSAVYLCASSLTLSAYNEQFFGPGTRLTVL.

This clonotype showed up just a few times. V and J are TRBV5-6 and TRBJ2-3; TRBD1 agrees at 9 bases. The CDR3 consists of 13 residues. Losses at the gene ends were 2 bases for V and 9 bases for J; bases not matched to a gene: 4. Germline CDR1 reads SGHDT; CDR2 reads YYEEEE. The CDR3 DNA sequence: TGTGCCAGCAGCTTCCGGGACAGGGAGACGCAGTATTTT. Its protein is CASSFRDRETQYF.

This clonotype was seen a handful of times. V is TRBV3-1 and J is TRBJ2-3; unclear D gene. CDR3 length: 12 amino acids. V was trimmed by 5 bases and J by 4 bases, leaving 7 bases between them. CDR1 and CDR2 (germline): LGHDT, YNNKEL (reference sequence). The CDR3 DNA is TGTGCCAGCAGCTCCCGGTCAGATACGCAGTATTTT. It specifies CASSSRSDTQYF.

The chain uses TRBV6-5 and TRBJ2-7, with 13 bases aligning to TRBD2. Germline assignment: CDR1 MNHEY and CDR2 SVGAGI. The CDR3 length is 16 residues. With V trimmed by 4 bases and J by 4 bases, 7 bases remained unmatched. The CDR3 reads CASSSTSGRAIYEQYF. The CDR3 DNA reads TGTGCCAGCAGTTCCACTAGCGGGAGGGCCATATACGAGCAGTACTTC.

This chain links TRBV5-1 with TRBJ2-2, with TRBD2 identical over 9 bases. Germline lookup yields CDR1 SGHRS and CDR2 YFSETQ. The length of the CDR3 is 18 residues. Losses at the gene ends were 3 bases for V and 6 bases for J; bases not matched to a gene: 15. This CDR3 reads CASSWGAPAGGLSGELFF. The CDR3, as DNA: TGCGCCAGCAGCTGGGGTGCCCCAGCGGGAGGTCTCTCCGGGGAGCTGTTTTTT.